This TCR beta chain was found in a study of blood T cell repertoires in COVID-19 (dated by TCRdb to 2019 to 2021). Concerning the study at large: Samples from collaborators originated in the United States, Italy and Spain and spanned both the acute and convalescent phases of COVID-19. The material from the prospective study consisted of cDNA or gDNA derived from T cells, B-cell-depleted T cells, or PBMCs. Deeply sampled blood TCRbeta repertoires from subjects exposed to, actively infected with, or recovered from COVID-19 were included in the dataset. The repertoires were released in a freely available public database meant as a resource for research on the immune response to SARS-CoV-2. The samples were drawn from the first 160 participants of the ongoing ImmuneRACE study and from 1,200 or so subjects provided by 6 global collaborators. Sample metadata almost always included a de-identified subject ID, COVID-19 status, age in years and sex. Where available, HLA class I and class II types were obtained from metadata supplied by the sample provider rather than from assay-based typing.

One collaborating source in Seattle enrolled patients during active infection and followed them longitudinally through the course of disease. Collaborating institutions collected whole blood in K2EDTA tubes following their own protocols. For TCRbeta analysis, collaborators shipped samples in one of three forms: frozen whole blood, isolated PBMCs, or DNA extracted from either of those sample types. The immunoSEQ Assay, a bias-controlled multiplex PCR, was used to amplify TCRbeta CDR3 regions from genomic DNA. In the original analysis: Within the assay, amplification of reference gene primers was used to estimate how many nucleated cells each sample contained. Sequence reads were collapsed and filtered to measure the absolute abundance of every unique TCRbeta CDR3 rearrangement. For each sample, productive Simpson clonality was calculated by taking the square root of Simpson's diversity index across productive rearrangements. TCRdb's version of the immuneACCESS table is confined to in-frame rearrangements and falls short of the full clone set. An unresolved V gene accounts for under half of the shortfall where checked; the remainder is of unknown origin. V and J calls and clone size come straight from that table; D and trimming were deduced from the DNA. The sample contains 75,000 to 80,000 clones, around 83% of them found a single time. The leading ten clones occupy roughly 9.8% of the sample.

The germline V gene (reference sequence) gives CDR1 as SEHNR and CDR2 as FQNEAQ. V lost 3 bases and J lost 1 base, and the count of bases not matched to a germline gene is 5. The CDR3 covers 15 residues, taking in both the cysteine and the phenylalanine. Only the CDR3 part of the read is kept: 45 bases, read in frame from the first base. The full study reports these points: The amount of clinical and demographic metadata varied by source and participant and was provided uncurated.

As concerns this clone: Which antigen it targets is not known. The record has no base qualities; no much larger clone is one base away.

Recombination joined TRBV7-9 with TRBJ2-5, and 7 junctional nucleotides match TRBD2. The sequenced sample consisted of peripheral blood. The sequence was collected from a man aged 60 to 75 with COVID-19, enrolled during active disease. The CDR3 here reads CASSLSGMGQETQYF. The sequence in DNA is TGTGCCAGCAGCTTGAGCGGGATGGGCCAAGAGACCCAGTACTTC. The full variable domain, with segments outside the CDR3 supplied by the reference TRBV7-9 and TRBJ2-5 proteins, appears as DTGVSQNPRHKITKRGQNVTFRCDPISEHNRLYWYRQTLGQGPEFLTYFQNEAQLEKSRLLSDRFSAERPKGSFSTLEIQRTEQGDSAMYLCASSLSGMGQETQYFGPGTRLLVL.